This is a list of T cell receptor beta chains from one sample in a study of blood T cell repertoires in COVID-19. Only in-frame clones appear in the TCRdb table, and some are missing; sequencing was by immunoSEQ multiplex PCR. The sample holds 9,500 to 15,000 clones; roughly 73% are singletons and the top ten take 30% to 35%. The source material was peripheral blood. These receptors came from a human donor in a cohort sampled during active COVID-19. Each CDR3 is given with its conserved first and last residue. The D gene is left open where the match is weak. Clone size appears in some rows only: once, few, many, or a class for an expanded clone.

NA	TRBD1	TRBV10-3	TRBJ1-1	CAISLSGTGEYTEAFF	TGTGCCATCAGTTTATCCGGGACAGGGGAATACACTGAAGCTTTCTTT
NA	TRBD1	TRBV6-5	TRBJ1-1	CASSYGGTGDRTEAFF	TGTGCCAGCAGTTACGGAGGGACAGGGGATCGCACTGAAGCTTTCTTT
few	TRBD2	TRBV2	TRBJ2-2	CASKAGVKTGELFF	TGTGCCAGCAAGGCGGGAGTAAAAACCGGGGAGCTGTTTTTT
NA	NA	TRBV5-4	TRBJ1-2	CASSLAAGEGYTF	TGTGCCAGCAGCTTGGCCGCAGGTGAAGGCTACACCTTC
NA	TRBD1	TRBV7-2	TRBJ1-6	CASSVQGTTNNSPLHF	TGTGCCAGCAGCGTACAGGGGACAACTAATAATTCACCCCTCCACTTT
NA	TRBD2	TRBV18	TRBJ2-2	CASSPTSLNTGELFF	TGTGCCAGCTCACCGACTAGCCTGAACACCGGGGAGCTGTTTTTT
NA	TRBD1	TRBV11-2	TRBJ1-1	CASSPRQGENTEAFF	TGTGCCAGCAGCCCCCGACAGGGGGAGAACACTGAAGCTTTCTTT
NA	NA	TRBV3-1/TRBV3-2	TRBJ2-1	CASSQGPDSPLDNEQFF	TGTGCCAGCAGCCAAGGCCCCGACAGCCCGCTCGACAATGAGCAGTTCTTC
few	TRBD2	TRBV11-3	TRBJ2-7	CASSPKRGSYEQYF	TGTGCCAGCAGCCCCAAGCGGGGATCCTACGAGCAGTACTTC
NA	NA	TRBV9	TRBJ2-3	CASSPAGGPKTAATQYF	TGTGCCAGCAGCCCAGCTGGGGGCCCAAAGACCGCAGCTACGCAGTATTTT
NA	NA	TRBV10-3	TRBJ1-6	CAISDVRGPLHF	TGTGCCATCAGTGATGTAAGGGGCCCCCTCCACTTT
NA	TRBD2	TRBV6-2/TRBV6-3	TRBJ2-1	CASSYSARRGLATRDEQFF	TGTGCCAGCAGTTACTCCGCACGGAGGGGACTAGCGACCCGAGATGAGCAGTTCTTC
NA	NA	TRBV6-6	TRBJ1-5	CASSWTHYSNQPQHF	TGTGCCAGCAGTTGGACACATTATAGCAATCAGCCCCAGCATTTT
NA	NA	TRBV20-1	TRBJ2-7	CSARGPNEQYF	TGCAGTGCTAGAGGGCCCAACGAGCAGTACTTC
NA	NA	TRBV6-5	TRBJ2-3	CASRKGGLADTQYF	TGTGCCAGCAGGAAAGGTGGGCTTGCAGATACGCAGTATTTT
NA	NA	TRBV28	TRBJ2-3	CASRLRSDTQYF	TGTGCCAGCAGGCTGAGGTCAGATACGCAGTATTTT
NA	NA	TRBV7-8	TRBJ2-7	CASSLALGQGSSYEQYF	TGTGCCAGCAGCTTAGCGCTAGGTCAGGGATCATCCTACGAGCAGTACTTC
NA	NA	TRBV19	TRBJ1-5	CASSIAQFGQPQHF	TGTGCCAGTAGTATCGCACAGTTCGGACAGCCCCAGCATTTT
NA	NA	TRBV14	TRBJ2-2	CASSQVIRTGELFF	TGTGCCAGCAGCCAGGTGATCCGGACCGGGGAGCTGTTTTTT
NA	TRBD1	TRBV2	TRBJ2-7	CASRGTGAYEQYF	TGTGCCAGCAGGGGGACAGGGGCCTACGAGCAGTACTTC
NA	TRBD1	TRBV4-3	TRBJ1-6	CASSHDTGGNSPLHF	TGCGCCAGCAGCCATGACACAGGGGGGAATTCACCCCTCCACTTT
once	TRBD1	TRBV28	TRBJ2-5	CASSSIQGFGETQYF	TGTGCCAGCAGTTCGATACAGGGGTTTGGGGAGACCCAGTACTTC
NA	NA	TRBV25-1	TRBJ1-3	CAIPLPTPGNTIYF	TGTGCCATTCCCCTACCCACGCCGGGGAACACCATATATTTT
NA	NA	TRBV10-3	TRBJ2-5	CAISTTDEETQYF	TGTGCCATCAGTACGACTGATGAAGAGACCCAGTACTTC
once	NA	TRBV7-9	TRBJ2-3	CASRIRSTDTQYF	TGTGCCAGCAGGATCAGAAGCACAGATACGCAGTATTTT
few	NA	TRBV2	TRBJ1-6	CASSRVRGTDSPLHF	TGTGCCAGCAGTAGGGTCAGGGGTACGGATTCACCCCTCCACTTT
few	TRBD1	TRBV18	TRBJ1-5	CASSLGTGASNQPQHF	TGTGCCAGCTCACTGGGGACAGGGGCTAGCAATCAGCCCCAGCATTTT
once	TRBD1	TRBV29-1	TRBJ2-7	CSVPDRGHEQYF	TGCAGCGTTCCGGACAGGGGCCACGAGCAGTACTTC
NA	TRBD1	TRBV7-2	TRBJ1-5	CASSPQGARNQPQHF	TGTGCCAGCAGTCCCCAGGGGGCTAGGAATCAGCCCCAGCATTTT
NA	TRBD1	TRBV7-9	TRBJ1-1	CASSRTGNTEAFF	TGTGCCAGCAGCCGGACAGGGAACACTGAAGCTTTCTTT
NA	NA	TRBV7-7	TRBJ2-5	CASSLGSTVVETQYF	TGTGCTAGCAGCTTAGGGTCCACAGTAGTTGAGACCCAGTACTTC
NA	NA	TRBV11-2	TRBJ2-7	CASSLEGGPYEQYF	TGTGCCAGCAGCTTAGAGGGGGGACCCTACGAGCAGTACTTC
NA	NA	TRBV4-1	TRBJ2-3	CASSQDEESTDTQYF	TGCGCCAGCAGCCAAGATGAGGAGAGCACAGATACGCAGTATTTT
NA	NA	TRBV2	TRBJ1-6	CASRSGGAGSPLHF	TGTGCCAGCAGGAGTGGCGGGGCTGGTTCACCCCTCCACTTT
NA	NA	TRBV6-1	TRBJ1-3	CASSEGRGGNTIYF	TGTGCCAGCAGTGAAGGGCGGGGAGGGAACACCATATATTTT
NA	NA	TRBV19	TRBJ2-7	CASSSIGNLVEQYF	TGTGCCAGTAGTTCCATCGGGAATCTGGTCGAGCAGTACTTC
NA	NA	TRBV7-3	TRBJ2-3	CASSFGDTQYF	TGTGCCAGCAGCTTCGGGGATACGCAGTATTTT
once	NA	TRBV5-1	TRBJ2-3	CASRSRGGSADTQYF	TGCGCCAGCAGGAGCCGCGGGGGCTCGGCAGATACGCAGTATTTT
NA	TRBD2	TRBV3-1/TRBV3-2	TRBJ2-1	CASSPRGTSGRREQFF	TGTGCCAGCAGCCCGAGAGGGACTAGCGGGAGACGCGAGCAGTTCTTC
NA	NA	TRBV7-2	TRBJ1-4	CASSLDRGEKLFF	TGTGCCAGCAGCTTAGATAGGGGCGAAAAACTGTTTTTT
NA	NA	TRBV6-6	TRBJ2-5	CASSQGGGFGARETQYF	TGTGCCAGCAGTCAGGGTGGGGGGTTTGGCGCCAGGGAGACCCAGTACTTC